This T cell receptor (beta chain) was obtained from a study of T cell responses to AZD1222 COVID-19 vaccine (dated by TCRdb to the early 2020s). A note on the overall study: AZD1222 recipients given second doses at about 4 weeks or at about 12 weeks were pooled, since spike-specific TCR depth and breadth were not found to differ between the two schedules. TCR sequencing covered fewer than 250 trial participants: 200 to 220 given two doses of AZD1222 and approximately 25 given two doses of MenACWY control vaccine. Trial participants were enrolled by age into 18-55, 56-69 and 70-plus year subgroups, with about 150, 28 and 57 TCR-sequenced participants respectively. The research as a whole found: After two AZD1222 doses, both the breadth and the depth of spike-specific TCRs were significantly higher than at day 0 and than in MenACWY recipients. CD4 TCRs associated with the vaccine covered the entire spike protein, and the dominant responses were in regions 160-218 and 743-854. In the small 56-69-year group, the increase in depth fell short of significance, most likely because of low power. Because no day 14 peak-response samples were available, the repertoires could be characterized only after the peak T cell response. Reportedly, close to half of the unique spike-specific TCRs recognized epitopes lying outside the regions that are mutated in the B.1.351 and B.1.1.7 variants. Participants were mostly white British, with more females than males. The authors suggested clonal diversity may have been underestimated. Conclusions about previously exposed vaccinees are limited because only six or seven AZD1222 recipients were SARS-CoV-2 seropositive at baseline.

Per the publication, the time point label means: baseline before first vaccination. Vaccinee samples were obtained from the UK trials COV001 and COV002, which included a single-blind randomized controlled phase 2/3 trial of AZD1222 (ChAdOx1 nCoV-19) in healthy adults. For TCRbeta chain sequencing, PBMC samples were collected from trial participants at day 0 and at day 28 after the second dose. The CDR3 regions of human TCRbeta chains were subjected to immunosequencing. The source study handled its data this way. Repertoire TCRs were checked for matches against a reference library of SARS-CoV-2-specific TCRs that had been generated using the MIRA antigen-specificity platform. Breadth was defined as the fraction of unique TCRs that were SARS-CoV-2-associated. Depth was defined as the fraction of total T cells that were SARS-CoV-2-associated. Using the MIRA data, every spike-specific TCR was mapped to the spike region that the TCR reacted to and assigned to either a CD4 or a CD8 class. Log10-transformed breadth and depth values were compared by one-way ANOVA with Sidak's multiple comparisons tests. TCRdb obtained this table from immuneACCESS and retained in-frame rearrangements with V and J assigned. These tables miss some clones; where compared with another copy, unresolved V genes account for less than half of the shortfall, and the remainder is unexplained. V, J and clone size derive from that table, while D and trimming were established from the DNA sequence. Counted in this sample were 130,000 or so clones; approximately 88% of them appeared once. Of the sample, over 2.5% is held by the ten largest clones.

From a lookup of the germline V gene (reference sequence), CDR1 and CDR2 are SEHNR and FQNEAQ. From cysteine to phenylalanine, the CDR3 is 14 amino acids long. Solely the CDR3 DNA is kept, with 42 bases framed from the first base. V is pared back by 5 bases and J by 3 bases, with 10 bases lying between the germline termini. As for this clone: Its antigen is still unknown. Base qualities are not recorded, but no much larger clone differs from it by a single base.

The V and J segments used are TRBV7-9 and TRBJ2-2, with the D call perhaps TRBD1 or TRBD2, as 5 bases match in each case. This TCR was sampled from an adult in good health. This sample comprised peripheral blood, obtained on day 0 of AZD1222 vaccination. The sequenced DNA is TGTGCCAGCAGCCGGGACCGGTACACCGGGGAGCTGTTTTTT. Its translation is CASSRDRYTGELFF.